The 3 T cell receptor beta chains reported below all come from one sample, sequenced in a study of identifying expanded T cells in peripheral blood. The method was immunoSEQ multiplex PCR; TCRdb's version includes in-frame clones alone and lacks a portion of them. Among approximately 85,000 clones listed, roughly 91% were seen once. Sequencing used blood. Source of these receptors: a person aged 18 to 75 in good health.

This clone was recorded once. The chain joins TRBV4-3 to TRBJ1-4; the match to TRBD1 covers 12 bases. The CDR3 runs 16 residues. V lost 1 base and J lost 8; bases outside the gene matches: 5. The germline CDR1 and CDR2 sequences are LGHNA and YSLEER. In nucleotides, the CDR3 is TGCGCCAGCAGCCAAGCCTTCGGGACAGGGGGCGAAAAACTGTTTTTT. It translates to CASSQAFGTGGEKLFF.

V is TRBV27 and J is TRBJ2-1; weak D call: TRBD2 (6 bases). The length of the CDR3 is 14 residues. The V gene's germline CDR1 is MNHEY and CDR2 SMNVEV (reference sequence). Trimming pared 4 bases from V and 6 bases from J, leaving 13 bases between. CDR3 residues: CASSWGPGSNEQFF. The CDR3 DNA follows: TGTGCCAGCAGTTGGGGTCCCGGGAGCAATGAGCAGTTCTTC.

This sequence joins TRBV4-3 and TRBJ1-3; 9 nucleotides align to TRBD1. The CDR3 extends over 14 amino acids. Germline CDR1 reads LGHNA; CDR2 reads YSLEER. Trimming took 4 bases from V and 4 from J; bases not matched to a gene: 2. The CDR3 is CASSPGQGGNTIYF. CDR3 nucleotide sequence: TGCGCCAGCAGCCCCGGACAGGGGGGAAACACCATATATTTT.